Shown below are 28 T cell receptor beta chains from a single sample sequenced in a study of blood T cell repertoires in COVID-19. The repertoire was sequenced with immunoSEQ multiplex PCR; TCRdb's copy has only in-frame clones and lacks some. The data contain 75,000 to 80,000 clones, about 85% of them singletons. Sequenced input: peripheral blood. The receptors shown here come from a man aged 55 to 70 with COVID-19, enrolled during active disease.

This chain joins TRBV7-2 and TRBJ1-2; maybe TRBD1 (5 bases). Germline loops: CDR1 SGHTA, CDR2 FQGNSA. The ends were cut back, 5 bases at V and 2 bases at J, with 15 bases in the middle. This CDR3 region has 15 residues. CDR3 bases: TGTGCCAGCAGCCCCAGCAAGGACATAAACTATGGCTACACCTTC. This codes for CASSPSKDINYGYTF.

This clone was seen a single time. This CDR3 reads CASSERTANYGYTF. The CDR3, as DNA: TGTGCCAGCAGTGAAAGGACAGCCAACTATGGCTACACCTTC. V gene TRBV2 combines with J gene TRBJ1-2; maybe TRBD1 (6 bases). This CDR3 region has 14 residues. Trimming left V 2 bases short and J 2 bases short, with 9 bases between. Germline V gives CDR1 SNHLY, CDR2 FYNNEI.

V and J are TRBV28 and TRBJ2-5, with D tentatively TRBD1 (6 bases). The germline CDR1 and CDR2 sequences are MDHEN and SYDVKM. V dropped 6 bases and J dropped 1 base, with 15 bases sitting between them. The CDR3 runs 15 residues. The DNA of the CDR3 is TGTGCCAGCAGCCTGAGGGTAGGGGGCCAAGAGACCCAGTACTTC. Its protein is CASSLRVGGQETQYF. Filled out from reference TRBV28 and TRBJ2-5, the complete variable domain reads DVKVTQSSRYLVKRTGEKVFLECVQDMDHENMFWYRQDPGLGLRLIYFSYDVKMKEKGDIPEGYSVSREKKERFSLILESASTNQTSMYLCASSLRVGGQETQYFGPGTRLLVL.

The chain has TRBV2 and TRBJ2-7, with 9 bases matching TRBD1. The CDR3 loop spans 15 amino acids. In germline, CDR1 is SNHLY, CDR2 FYNNEI. J was trimmed by 5 bases and V by 3 bases; bases with no gene match: 8. In DNA, the CDR3 is TGTGCCAGCAGTGACCGTGGGACAGGGAGCGACGAGCAGTACTTC. Protein sequence: CASSDRGTGSDEQYF. Supplemented by reference TRBV2 and TRBJ2-7, the full variable domain reads EPEVTQTPSHQVTQMGQEVILRCVPISNHLYFYWYRQILGQKVEFLVSFYNNEISEKSEIFDDQFSVERPDGSNFTLKIRSTKLEDSAMYFCASSDRGTGSDEQYFGPGTRLTVT.

The J gene is TRBJ2-5, the V gene TRBV28; 7 bases are a match to TRBD1. Trimming cost V 3 bases and J 7 bases; bases outside gene matches: 2. The germline CDR1 and CDR2 sequences are MDHEN and SYDVKM. This CDR3 is built from 12 residues. CDR3 amino acids: CASSLPGGTQYF. The CDR3 coding sequence is TGTGCCAGCAGTTTGCCAGGGGGGACCCAGTACTTC.

V and J are TRBV18 and TRBJ2-7, with D tentatively TRBD1 (6 bases). V was pared by 5 bases and J by 2 bases, with 10 bases between. The CDR3 covers 13 residues. Germline values: CDR1 KGHSH, CDR2 LQKENI. Written as DNA, the CDR3 is TGTGCCAGCTCAGGGGGACAAACCTACGAGCAGTACTTC. Translation gives CASSGGQTYEQYF.

The chain has TRBV6-5 and TRBJ1-4; D remains unclear. Germline CDR1 reads MNHEY; CDR2 reads SVGAGI. V was shortened by 6 bases and J by 7 bases, with 9 bases between the two germline ends. This CDR3 is built from 12 residues. Here the CDR3 DNA reads TGTGCCAGCAGGGGGAGTACTGAAAAACTGTTTTTT. Translation gives CASRGSTEKLFF.

This rearrangement joins TRBV30 to TRBJ1-6; 8 bases fit TRBD1. Germline V lookup: CDR1 GTSNPN, CDR2 SVGIG (reference sequence). Trimming at V came to 6 bases and at J to 1 base, leaving 8 bases not matched to a gene. The CDR3 runs 16 residues. The CDR3 DNA sequence: TGTGCCTGTGACAGGGGCCGCGGGTCCTATAATTCACCCCTCCACTTT. It is translated as CACDRGRGSYNSPLHF.

This rearrangement joins TRBV6-2 or TRBV6-3 to TRBJ2-7; D is undetermined. The CDR3 sequence is 15 residues long. The germline V gene encodes CDR1 MNHEY and CDR2 SVGEGT. Between the trimmed V and J ends, which lost 0 bases and 3 bases, there was a span of 12 bases. The CDR3 loop is CASSYSGSNYYEQYF. In nucleotides, the CDR3 is TGTGCCAGCAGTTACTCCGGGTCAAATTACTACGAGCAGTACTTC.

The J gene is TRBJ1-1, the V gene TRBV5-1, with unresolved D. V dropped 5 bases and J dropped 2 bases, with 7 bases sitting between them. The CDR3 loop spans 12 amino acids. Germline V gene lookup returns CDR1 SGHRS and CDR2 YFSETQ. The CDR3 is CASRAGNTEAFF. The DNA for the CDR3 is TGCGCCAGCAGGGCAGGAAACACTGAAGCTTTCTTT. The full variable domain, completed using reference TRBV5-1 and TRBJ1-1, is KAGVTQTPRYLIKTRGQQVTLSCSPISGHRSVSWYQQTPGQGLQFLFEYFSETQRNKGNFPGRFSGRQFSNSRSEMNVSTLELGDSALYLCASRAGNTEAFFGQGTRLTVV.

The gene calls are TRBV18 and TRBJ1-1, with TRBD1 identical over 7 bases. The CDR3 has 18 residues. Unmatched junction bases numbered 16, after V lost 0 bases and J lost 6 bases. Germline V gives CDR1 KGHSH, CDR2 LQKENI. The CDR3 DNA is TGTGCCAGCTCACCACCTCCGGGACAGCGACCATACCCTGCTGAAGCTTTCTTT. Amino acids: CASSPPPGQRPYPAEAFF.

The V and J genes are TRBV19 and TRBJ2-3; D is unclear. The CDR3 consists of 12 residues. Trimming shortened V by 5 bases and J by 5 bases, and 8 bases separated the two germline ends. Looked up from germline, CDR1 is LNHDA and CDR2 is SQIVND (reference sequence). CDR3 coding DNA: TGTGCCAGTAGTCCGAGAGGAGATACGCAGTATTTT. Protein sequence: CASSPRGDTQYF.

Worth noting for this clone: At one boundary the junction diverges from the germline segment, which might be a read error. As DNA, the CDR3 is TGTGCCAACAGCCCTAACAGCTTCCACACAGATACGCAGTATTTT. Translating gives CANSPNSFHTDTQYF. The V call is TRBV7-3, the J call TRBJ2-3, with D hard to call. The germline gives CDR1 SGHTA, CDR2 FQGTGA. This CDR3 has 15 residues.

This chain uses TRBV2 with TRBJ2-1, with D perhaps TRBD1 (5 bases). V dropped 7 bases and J dropped 3 bases, with 19 bases sitting between them. The CDR3 runs 16 residues. Germline CDR1 SNHLY, CDR2 FYNNEI. CDR3 in amino acids: CASKTSQGLFYNEQFF. Written as DNA, the CDR3 is TGTGCCAGCAAGACGAGTCAGGGCTTGTTCTACAATGAGCAGTTCTTC.

The chain is built from TRBV11-1 and TRBJ1-2; 9 nucleotides match TRBD1. The length of the CDR3 is 14 residues. CDR1 and CDR2 (germline): SGHAT, FQDESV (reference sequence). The V segment lost 6 bases and the J segment 5 bases; nucleotides outside the gene matches: 7. CDR3 nucleotides: TGTGCCAGCAGTCGGACAGGGGAGTTTTATGGCTACACCTTC. This translates into CASSRTGEFYGYTF.

This chain joins TRBV7-3 and TRBJ2-1; D gene uncertain. Trimming left V 1 base short and J 5 bases short, with 12 bases between. CDR1 is SGHTA, CDR2 FQGTGA, per germline. CDR3 size: 15 residues. The chain's CDR3 is CASSLMSSSHNEQFF. CDR3 DNA: TGTGCCAGCAGCTTAATGTCCAGTTCCCACAATGAGCAGTTCTTC.

The J gene is TRBJ2-5, the V gene TRBV24-1, with TRBD1 matching 9 bases. V lost 4 bases to trimming and J lost 5 bases; unmatched junction nucleotides: 7. The CDR3 length is 15 residues. Per germline, CDR1 KGHDR and CDR2 SFDVKD. The CDR3 reads CATSEWTGVGETQYF. Here the CDR3 DNA reads TGTGCCACCAGTGAGTGGACAGGGGTGGGGGAGACCCAGTACTTC.

The V call is TRBV3-1 (or the pseudogene TRBV3-2), the J call TRBJ1-2, with D unresolved. Germline V lookup: CDR1 LGHDT, CDR2 YNNKEL (reference sequence). Trimming removed 3 bases at V and 8 bases at J, with 10 bases between. The length of the CDR3 is 12 residues. The CDR3: CASSQTKRGYTF. In nucleotides, the CDR3 is TGTGCCAGCAGCCAGACGAAGCGGGGCTACACCTTC.

The chain is built from TRBV11-2 and TRBJ1-5; 10 nucleotides line up with TRBD1. After removal of 5 bases from V and 5 bases from J, the junction contained 3 bases not matched to a gene. In germline, CDR1 is SGHAT, CDR2 FQNNGV. The CDR3 runs 14 residues. The CDR3 is CASSTGTGDQPQHF. The CDR3 region has the DNA TGTGCCAGCAGCACCGGGACAGGGGATCAGCCCCAGCATTTT. Variable domain in full (rest from reference TRBV11-2 and TRBJ1-5): EAGVAQSPRYKIIEKRQSVAFWCNPISGHATLYWYQQILGQGPKLLIQFQNNGVVDDSQLPKDRFSAERLKGVDSTLKIQPAKLEDSAVYLCASSTGTGDQPQHFGDGTRLSIL.

The count of this clone is one. CDR3 residues: CASSASGRARDEQFF. The DNA for the CDR3 is TGTGCCAGCAGCGCGAGCGGGAGGGCCAGGGATGAGCAGTTCTTC. V gene TRBV9 combines with J gene TRBJ2-1; 10 nucleotides agree with TRBD2. CDR3 length: 15 amino acids. The germline CDR1 and CDR2 sequences are SGDLS and YYNGEE. With V trimmed by 3 bases and J by 8 bases, 8 bases remained unmatched.

V usage is TRBV28 and J usage is TRBJ1-6; 9 positions match TRBD1. This CDR3 has 17 residues. V gave up 6 bases and J gave up 7 bases; unmatched junction bases: 13. Germline V CDR1 and CDR2: MDHEN, SYDVKM. The CDR3 region is CASSPITQGAQNSPLHF. In DNA form, the CDR3 reads TGTGCCAGCAGCCCCATAACACAGGGGGCGCAAAATTCACCCCTCCACTTT.

The rearrangement links TRBV4-2 to TRBJ2-7; D might be TRBD2 (6 bases). The V end was cut by 0 bases, the J end by 7 bases, with 19 bases between. Germline CDR1 LGHNA, CDR2 YNFKEQ. The CDR3 is 16 amino acids. This CDR3 is CASSQDTRGSGGEQYF. In DNA form, the CDR3 reads TGTGCCAGCAGCCAAGATACGCGGGGCTCTGGGGGGGAGCAGTACTTC.

This clone appeared a few times. One end of the junction varies from germline; a read error may be responsible. The chain recombines TRBV7-3 with TRBJ2-1, with no clear D. The length of the CDR3 is 12 residues. CDR1 and CDR2 (germline): SGHTA, FQGTGA. The CDR3 coding sequence is TGTGCCAGCAGCCTAACAGACACTGAGCAGTTCTTC. It is translated as CASSLTDTEQFF.

This clone is a singleton in its sample. The rearrangement uses TRBV9 and TRBJ2-1; TRBD2 matches 8 bases. The V gene end was trimmed by 2 bases and the J gene end by 1 base; junction bases not matched to a gene: 17. The CDR3 has 20 amino acids. CDR1 and CDR2 from the germline V gene are SGDLS and YYNGEE. The CDR3 DNA reads as TGTGCCAGCAGCGTCCTCTACTCAAGCAGCGGGAGTGGATCCTACAATGAGCAGTTCTTC. Its protein is CASSVLYSSSGSGSYNEQFF.

This clone was seen just once. This sequence joins TRBV3-1 (or the pseudogene TRBV3-2) and TRBJ2-7; 11 bases match TRBD2. After removal of 5 bases from V and 4 bases from J, the junction contained 1 base not matched to a gene. The CDR3 sequence is 13 residues long. CDR1 and CDR2 from the germline V gene are LGHDT and YNNKEL (reference sequence). The CDR3 nucleotides are TGTGCCAGCAGCGGGACTAGCGGATACGAGCAGTACTTC. Translated, it gives CASSGTSGYEQYF.

The J gene is TRBJ1-5, the V gene TRBV12-2. TRBV12-2 is listed as a pseudogene. The CDR3 runs 13 residues. The CDR3 spells CASQQRLVLPQHF. CDR3 sequence (DNA): TGTGCAAGTCAGCAGAGACTTGTTTTGCCCCAGCATTTT.

The chain joins TRBV6-5 to TRBJ1-2; 9 bases map to TRBD1. Germline V gives CDR1 MNHEY, CDR2 SVGAGI. The CDR3 is 15 residues long. V shed 2 bases and J 7 bases; nucleotides not matched to a gene: 8. The CDR3, as DNA: TGTGCCAGCAGTTACGGGGAACAGGGGGCAGGTGGCTACACCTTC. This translates into CASSYGEQGAGGYTF.

This clone was picked up one time. The chain is built from TRBV15 and TRBJ1-3, with 9 bases identical to TRBD1. Germline CDR1 LNHNV, CDR2 YYDKDF (reference sequence). The CDR3 spans 16 residues. V trimming: 5 bases; J trimming: 3 bases; junction bases outside the gene matches: 8. CDR3 residues: CATSPKDRGSGNTIYF. The CDR3 DNA reads as TGTGCCACCAGCCCCAAGGACAGGGGAAGTGGAAACACCATATATTTT.